This T cell receptor (beta chain) emerged from a study of blood T cell repertoires in COVID-19. For the study at large: The cDNA or gDNA used as material had been derived from T cells, B-cell-depleted T cells, or PBMCs.

The CDR3 covers 16 residues. With V trimmed by 4 bases and J by 1 base, 4 bases remained unmatched. From germline, CDR1 is MNHEY and CDR2 SMNVEV (reference sequence). The protocol was immunoSEQ multiplex PCR, while the TCRdb copy is restricted to in-frame clones and leaves out a portion. The sample has just under 65,000 clones; 80% to 90% are singletons. This clone was detected only once. Sequencing was carried out using peripheral blood. This chain links TRBV27 with TRBJ2-5; 12 bases agree with TRBD2. The sequence was obtained from a man between 35 and 55 years old with acute or convalescent COVID-19. The CDR3: CASSSTSGGPQETQYF. In DNA form, the CDR3 reads TGTGCCAGCAGTTCGACTAGCGGGGGACCCCAAGAGACCCAGTACTTC.